Below are 25 T cell receptor beta chains sequenced from a single sample in a study of blood T cells in healthy people across ages. Together with a sample-barcoded 5' primer, a J-beta primer mix was included in a second PCR lasting about 6 to 11 cycles. From the 5' RACE reads, TCRdb called clonotypes with MiXCR, one entry per CDR3 protein. This table has 2 million or so distinct CDR3 sequences, around 48% appearing once. Sample: blood. Every receptor here comes from a woman between 40 and 50 years old in good health.

This chain connects TRBV5-1 to TRBJ2-4, with 9 nucleotides matching TRBD2. Germline V gene sequence: CDR1 SGHRS, CDR2 YFSETQ. Germline trimming cut 0 bases from V and 1 base from J; bases unmatched to any gene: 11. This CDR3 has 19 amino acids. For the CDR3, the DNA is TGCGCCAGCAGCTTGGTTGCGGGGGGGGCCGCTCTCGCCAAAAACATTCAGTACTTC. Amino acids: CASSLVAGGAALAKNIQYF.

The chain is built from TRBV29-1 and TRBJ2-1, with 9 bases lining up with TRBD2. This CDR3 comprises 12 residues. Trimming took 8 bases from V and 4 from J; bases not matched to a gene: 3. Per germline, CDR1 SQVTM and CDR2 ANQGSEA. This CDR3 reads CSISGGYNEQFF. The CDR3, as DNA: TGCAGCATTAGCGGGGGTTACAATGAGCAGTTCTTC.

This chain links TRBV12-3 or TRBV12-4 with TRBJ2-1; no definite D call. Trimming removed 6 bases at V and 8 bases at J, with 8 bases between. This CDR3 has 11 amino acids. The CDR3 region is CASRLHDEQFF. Here the CDR3 DNA reads TGTGCCAGCAGACTTCACGATGAGCAGTTCTTC.

The chain combines TRBV20-1 with TRBJ2-5, with TRBD2 matching 13 bases. CDR3 length: 15 residues. CDR1 and CDR2 (germline): DFQATT, SNEGSKA (reference sequence). Unmatched junction bases numbered 8, after V lost 6 bases and J lost 4 bases. CDR3 region: CSARLAGGIGETQYF. The CDR3 nucleotides read TGCAGTGCAAGACTAGCGGGGGGTATTGGAGAGACCCAGTACTTC.

This clonotype has just a few counts. The CDR3 bases are TGTGCCATCAGTTTTGGGGGGGCAGGGACTAACTATGGCTACACCTTC. Protein sequence: CAISFGGAGTNYGYTF. V and J are TRBV10-3 and TRBJ1-2, with D tentatively TRBD1 (6 bases). Germline V lookup: CDR1 ENHRY, CDR2 SYGVKD. Trimming cost V 5 bases and J 0 bases, with 16 bases left between them. The CDR3 loop spans 16 amino acids.

J is TRBJ2-2 and V is TRBV7-2; D unresolved. CDR1 is SGHTA and CDR2 is FQGNSA in the germline V gene. The CDR3 consists of 14 residues. The V gene lost 1 base and the J gene lost 1 base, with 4 bases spanning the gap. CDR3 amino acids: CASSLERNTGELFF. As DNA, the CDR3 is TGTGCCAGCAGCTTAGAGAGGAACACCGGGGAGCTGTTTTTT.

V and J are TRBV2 and TRBJ1-2, with D maybe TRBD1 (5 bases). Between the trimmed V and J ends, which lost 3 bases and 4 bases, there was a span of 9 bases. This CDR3 is 13 amino acids long. CDR1 SNHLY and CDR2 FYNNEI come from the germline V gene. The CDR3 sequence is CASSDGHSYGYTF. DNA of the CDR3: TGTGCCAGCAGTGACGGACACAGCTATGGCTACACCTTC.

The V gene is TRBV5-1, the J gene TRBJ2-5; D may be TRBD1 or TRBD2 (5 bases each). Germline V CDR1 and CDR2: SGHRS, YFSETQ. The CDR3 extends over 13 amino acids. V dropped 4 bases and J dropped 11 bases, with 18 bases sitting between them. As DNA, the CDR3 is TGCGCCAGCAGCCGTCTGGGGACGGATGAGCAGTACTTC. Translation: CASSRLGTDEQYF.

A few counts support this clonotype. The CDR3 nucleotides read TGTGCCAGCAGCTTTCAGGGGCGAAGAACTGAAGCTTTCTTT. This encodes CASSFQGRRTEAFF. The chain couples TRBV7-2 to TRBJ1-1; D might be TRBD1 (6 bases). Trimming left V 3 bases short and J 5 bases short, with 13 bases between. Germline V lookup: CDR1 SGHTA, CDR2 FQGNSA. The CDR3 has 14 residues.

Only one count was recorded for this clonotype. J is TRBJ1-6 and V is TRBV12-3 or TRBV12-4; no definite D call. The CDR3 has 15 residues. V lost 5 bases and J lost 4, with 12 bases in between. CDR3 bases: TGTGCCAGCAGTCGTCAGGTTCCTTATAATTCACCCCTCCACTTT. Protein sequence: CASSRQVPYNSPLHF.

This chain links TRBV20-1 with TRBJ1-4; 7 nucleotides align to TRBD1. CDR3 length equals 15 residues. Germline V gives CDR1 DFQATT, CDR2 SNEGSKA (reference sequence). Losses at the gene ends were 6 bases for V and 2 bases for J; bases not matched to a gene: 9. CDR3 amino acids: CSAPDRRTTNEKLFF. The CDR3, as DNA: TGCAGTGCCCCGGACAGGAGAACGACTAATGAAAAACTGTTTTTT.

This clonotype appeared once. Here the CDR3 DNA reads TGCAGCGTTGAACGTGTCCAGGGTCGAACCCCTAACTATGGCTACACCTTC. This translates into CSVERVQGRTPNYGYTF. This chain links TRBV29-1 with TRBJ1-2, with D maybe TRBD1 (5 bases). V was trimmed by 2 bases and J by 0 bases, leaving 19 bases between them. CDR1 and CDR2 from the germline V gene are SQVTM and ANQGSEA. The CDR3 has 17 residues.

In this sample, this clonotype turned up a few times. The gene calls are TRBV7-2 and TRBJ2-5; 8 bases fit TRBD1. The CDR3 runs to 14 residues. CDR1 is SGHTA and CDR2 is FQGNSA in the germline V gene. V dropped 1 base and J dropped 7; count of bases not matched to a gene: 5. The CDR3 protein is CASSLGQGAGTQYF. The DNA for the CDR3 is TGTGCCAGCAGCTTAGGGCAGGGGGCGGGGACCCAGTACTTC.

The CDR3 bases are TGTGCCAGCAGTTTTGGGACAGGGGTTCAGCCCCAGCATTTT. This encodes CASSFGTGVQPQHF. The chain couples TRBV12-3 or TRBV12-4 to TRBJ1-5; 10 bases agree with TRBD1. The V and J ends lost 3 bases and 6 bases, in that order; junction bases with no gene match: 2. The CDR3 is made up of 14 amino acids.

This clonotype is a singleton in its sample. This chain connects TRBV20-1 to TRBJ1-5, with D hard to call. The V end lost 0 bases, the J end lost 2 bases, and 11 bases lay between the germline ends. Germline V CDR1 and CDR2: DFQATT, SNEGSKA (reference sequence). This CDR3 contains 15 residues. The CDR3 region is CSARDRGWGNQPQHF. The CDR3 DNA is TGCAGTGCTAGAGACCGGGGTTGGGGCAATCAGCCCCAGCATTTT.

This clonotype was seen only a few times. V and J are TRBV20-1 and TRBJ2-5; 10 nucleotides agree with TRBD2. J was trimmed by 8 bases and V by 3 bases; bases with no gene match: 9. The CDR3 extends over 14 amino acids. In germline, CDR1 is DFQATT, CDR2 SNEGSKA (reference sequence). The CDR3 DNA reads TGCAGTGCTAGCCCTAGCGGGGGAATAGGAACCCAGTACTTC. As protein: CSASPSGGIGTQYF.

This clonotype was found a few times. A junction end diverges from the germline sequence, so it may reflect a read error. The V call is TRBV5-1, the J call TRBJ2-7; 11 bases map to TRBD1. This CDR3 spans 15 amino acids. Germline-derived CDR1 and CDR2 are SGHRS and YFSETQ. CDR3 loop: CASSPRTGGSNEQYF. DNA of the CDR3: TGCGCCAGCAGCCCAAGGACAGGGGGCTCCAACGAGCAGTACTTC. The full variable domain, completed using reference TRBV5-1 and TRBJ2-7, is KAGVTQTPRYLIKTRGQQVTLSCSPISGHRSVSWYQQTPGQGLQFLFEYFSETQRNKGNFPGRFSGRQFSNSRSEMNVSTLELGDSALYLCASSPRTGGSNEQYFGPGTRLTVT.

The chain has TRBV6-2 or TRBV6-3 and TRBJ2-1, with 10 nucleotides matching TRBD1. V lost 6 bases and J lost 7; bases outside the gene matches: 3. This CDR3 contains 13 residues. Germline V lookup: CDR1 MNHEY, CDR2 SVGEGT. The CDR3 sequence is CASRDRGLNEQFF. CDR3 nucleotide sequence: TGTGCCAGCAGGGACAGGGGGTTAAATGAGCAGTTCTTC.

The chain combines TRBV6-2 or TRBV6-3 with TRBJ2-7; tentatively, D is TRBD2 (6 bases). The germline V gene has CDR1 MNHEY and CDR2 SVGEGT. The CDR3 has 15 residues. The ends were cut back, 6 bases at V and 1 base at J, with 16 bases in the middle. CDR3 loop: CASRAYVSGSYEQYF. The CDR3, as DNA: TGTGCCAGCAGAGCCTACGTTAGCGGATCCTACGAGCAGTACTTC.

In the case of this clonotype: This could be a read error, since a much larger clone is one nucleotide away. The chain couples TRBV29-1 to TRBJ2-7, with D perhaps being TRBD1 or TRBD2 (6 bases each). CDR1 SQVTM and CDR2 ANQGSEA come from the germline V gene. This CDR3 has 13 residues. The DNA for the CDR3 is TGCGGCGTTGTCGGGGGCAGCTCCTACGAGCAGTACTTC. Its translation is CGVVGGSSYEQYF.

This clonotype was seen more than once but under ten times. J is TRBJ2-1 and V is TRBV28, with D perhaps given as TRBD1 or TRBD2 (6 bases each). The CDR3 sequence is 15 residues long. The germline CDR1 and CDR2 sequences are MDHEN and SYDVKM. The V end was cut by 7 bases, the J end by 5 bases, with 18 bases between. CDR3 residues: CASIKGGSYNNEQFF. In nucleotides, the CDR3 is TGTGCCAGCATTAAAGGGGGGTCGTACAACAATGAGCAGTTCTTC.

The chain is built from TRBV2 and TRBJ2-3, with 14 positions matching TRBD2. Trimming at V came to 7 bases and at J to 6 bases, leaving 9 bases not matched to a gene. The germline V gene encodes CDR1 SNHLY and CDR2 FYNNEI. This CDR3 comprises 16 residues. The CDR3 DNA follows: TGTGCCAGCATCCGACTAGCGGGGGGGCCTATCGATACGCAGTATTTT. Protein: CASIRLAGGPIDTQYF.

The rearrangement joins TRBV4-1 to TRBJ2-7; D gene ambiguous. Germline V gene sequence: CDR1 MGHRA, CDR2 YSYEKL. The CDR3 is 15 amino acids. Trimming pared 0 bases from V and 5 bases from J, leaving 14 bases between. The CDR3 region is CASSQDSQLRNEQYF. The CDR3 coding sequence is TGCGCCAGCAGCCAAGATAGTCAACTCCGGAACGAGCAGTACTTC.

The chain carries TRBV10-2 and TRBJ1-2; unclear D gene. The CDR3 loop spans 14 amino acids. The ends were cut back, 3 bases at V and 4 bases at J, with 12 bases in the middle. Germline values: CDR1 WSHSY, CDR2 SAAADI. CDR3 sequence (DNA): TGCGCCAGCAGTGACCTGGCGGGGATCTATGGCTACACCTTC. This codes for CASSDLAGIYGYTF.

The chain uses TRBV20-1 and TRBJ2-5; 9 positions match TRBD1. With 2 bases clipped from V and 4 bases from J, the junction kept 11 bases outside the gene matches. The CDR3 covers 16 residues. CDR1 is DFQATT and CDR2 is SNEGSKA in the germline V gene (reference sequence). CDR3 DNA sequence: TGCAGTGCTAGACCAAGAACCGGGACAGGGCGAGAGACCCAGTACTTC. Protein: CSARPRTGTGRETQYF.